This entry lists 17 T cell receptor beta chains sequenced from one sample in a study of blood T cell repertoires in COVID-19. Here immunoSEQ multiplex PCR was the method, and the copy in TCRdb shows in-frame clones only, minus some. The data hold fewer than 85,000 clones, with 70% to 90% observed a single time. Sequencing was carried out using peripheral blood. Receptors originate from a man in his fifties with active COVID-19.

This chain joins TRBV6-7 and TRBJ2-1; 9 nucleotides match TRBD2. TRBV6-7 is an ORF for which the function is uncertain. Unmatched junction bases numbered 10, after V lost 6 bases and J lost 7 bases. The CDR3 covers 15 residues. CDR3 nucleotides: TGTGCCAGCAGATTAGCGGGAGCCGTAGCAAATGAGCAGTTCTTC. This encodes CASRLAGAVANEQFF.

V gene TRBV13 combines with J gene TRBJ2-1; 8 bases are shared with TRBD2. This CDR3 is built from 14 residues. J was trimmed by 8 bases and V by 4 bases; bases with no gene match: 7. The germline V gene has CDR1 PRHDT and CDR2 FYEKMQ (reference sequence). CDR3 sequence (DNA): TGTGCCAGCAGCTGGACTAGCTTGATGGATGAGCAGTTCTTC. It codes for CASSWTSLMDEQFF.

This chain links TRBV28 with TRBJ2-5, with a tentative D call TRBD2 (6 bases). There are 17 residues in the CDR3. The V and J ends lost 1 base and 2 bases respectively, with 17 bases between them. Germline CDR1 and CDR2: MDHEN and SYDVKM. CDR3 in amino acids: CASSLSGVQGVQETQYF. Here the CDR3 DNA reads TGTGCCAGCAGTTTATCGGGGGTCCAGGGAGTACAAGAGACCCAGTACTTC.

The chain has TRBV6-4 and TRBJ2-1; 8 bases fit TRBD1. The CDR3 is 14 amino acids. J gave up 6 bases and V 6 bases, and 7 bases lay outside the gene matches. CDR1 and CDR2 from the germline V gene are MRHNA and SNTAGT. CDR3 sequence reads: CASRITGTGNEQFF. The CDR3 DNA is TGTGCCAGCAGAATAACCGGGACAGGCAATGAGCAGTTCTTC.

J is TRBJ2-1 and V is TRBV5-6; D uncertain. Germline loops: CDR1 SGHDT, CDR2 YYEEEE. This CDR3 is 12 amino acids long. The germline V and J ends were trimmed by 4 bases and 6 bases, with 8 bases remaining between them. The CDR3 sequence is CASSRRLNEQFF. CDR3 in DNA: TGTGCCAGCAGCCGTCGACTCAATGAGCAGTTCTTC. Full variable domain (rest looked up from reference TRBV5-6 and TRBJ2-1): DAGVTQSPTHLIKTRGQQVTLRCSPKSGHDTVSWYQQALGQGPQFIFQYYEEEERQRGNFPDRFSGHQFPNYSSELNVNALLLGDSALYLCASSRRLNEQFFGPGTRLTVL.

V and J are TRBV27 and TRBJ2-1, with a possible D match to TRBD2 (5 bases). This CDR3 spans 13 amino acids. Germline loops: CDR1 MNHEY, CDR2 SMNVEV (reference sequence). The V and J ends lost 0 bases and 9 bases respectively, with 9 bases between them. CDR3 DNA: TGTGCCAGCAGTTTATCTTGGGCGGGTGAGCAGTTCTTC. This sequence encodes CASSLSWAGEQFF.

The gene calls are TRBV3-1 (or the pseudogene TRBV3-2) and TRBJ2-1; 12 nucleotides match TRBD2. The CDR3 consists of 19 residues. CDR1 LGHDT and CDR2 YNNKEL come from the germline V gene (reference sequence). The J segment lost 2 bases and the V segment lost 1 base, leaving 9 bases of the junction unmatched. The CDR3 is CASSQVFRTSGATYNEQFF. The DNA of the CDR3 is TGTGCCAGCAGCCAAGTATTTAGGACTAGCGGGGCAACCTACAATGAGCAGTTCTTC.

The chain recombines TRBV21-1 with TRBJ2-7; the table assigns TRBD2, which was not confirmed against the DNA. TRBV21-1 is labeled a pseudogene. The CDR3 extends over 14 amino acids. The DNA for the CDR3 is TGTGCCATCGCCACCGGGGGACTAGCGGACGAGCAGTACTTC. This sequence encodes CAIATGGLADEQYF.

The CDR3 loop is CASSLREDTEAFF. In DNA, the CDR3 is TGTGCCAGCAGTTTAAGGGAGGACACTGAAGCTTTCTTT. This chain joins TRBV27 and TRBJ1-1; no definite D call. CDR3 length: 13 residues. Germline lookup yields CDR1 MNHEY and CDR2 SMNVEV (reference sequence). Trimming removed 2 bases from V and 3 bases from J, with 7 bases in between.

V and J are TRBV6-5 and TRBJ2-5; D unresolved. The V end was cut by 8 bases, the J end by 1 base, with 11 bases between. The CDR3 spans 13 residues. Per germline, CDR1 MNHEY and CDR2 SVGAGI. The CDR3 loop reads CASGLPGQETQYF. In DNA form, the CDR3 reads TGTGCCAGCGGGCTGCCAGGCCAAGAGACCCAGTACTTC.

The chain links TRBV29-1 to TRBJ2-5, with D perhaps matching TRBD1 (6 bases). Trimming cost V 2 bases and J 5 bases, with 12 bases left between them. The CDR3 covers 13 residues. CDR1 SQVTM and CDR2 ANQGSEA come from the germline V gene. As DNA, the CDR3 is TGCAGCGTTGAAATGGGGGCTGGGGAGACCCAGTACTTC. Translated: CSVEMGAGETQYF.

The chain carries TRBV19 and TRBJ2-1; D perhaps matches TRBD2 (6 bases). V dropped 8 bases and J dropped 4 bases, with 9 bases sitting between them. Germline V CDR1 and CDR2: LNHDA, SQIVND (reference sequence). The CDR3 covers 12 residues. CDR3 sequence: CASRRGYNEQFF. The CDR3 nucleotides are TGTGCCAGTCGGCGGGGATACAATGAGCAGTTCTTC.

This rearrangement joins TRBV12-5 to TRBJ2-3, with D unclear. The CDR3 is 14 residues long. Germline V gives CDR1 LGHNT, CDR2 FRNRAP. Trimming removed 1 base at V and 7 bases at J, with 12 bases between. CDR3 loop: CASGLGQAPYTQYF. The CDR3 coding sequence is TGTGCTAGTGGTTTGGGGCAGGCCCCTTATACGCAGTATTTT.

The rearrangement links TRBV7-2 to TRBJ1-1; 8 bases line up with TRBD1. The germline CDR1 and CDR2 sequences are SGHTA and FQGNSA. This CDR3 has 16 residues. V lost 1 base and J lost 3; bases outside the gene matches: 7. CDR3 DNA: TGTGCCAGCAGCTTAGTGGCAGGGGGCCGAGACACTGAAGCTTTCTTT. Translating gives CASSLVAGGRDTEAFF.

The chain has TRBV4-1 and TRBJ2-2; possibly TRBD2 for D (5 bases). CDR3 length equals 17 residues. Germline V gene lookup returns CDR1 MGHRA and CDR2 YSYEKL. Trimming took 0 bases from V and 5 from J, leaving 16 bases between them. The CDR3 sequence: CASSQDPFGVRTGELFF. CDR3 in DNA: TGCGCCAGCAGCCAAGACCCTTTCGGGGTTAGGACCGGGGAGCTGTTTTTT.

This sequence joins TRBV3-1 (or the pseudogene TRBV3-2) and TRBJ2-7, with D tentatively TRBD2 (6 bases). The germline V and J ends were trimmed by 4 bases and 5 bases, with 18 bases remaining between them. Germline V gene sequence: CDR1 LGHDT, CDR2 YNNKEL (reference sequence). CDR3 length equals 15 residues. The CDR3 DNA follows: TGTGCCAGCAGCCTCCTCTCCGCGGGGCCTCACGAGCAGTACTTC. It is translated as CASSLLSAGPHEQYF.

The chain is built from TRBV5-4 and TRBJ2-5, with D hard to call. In germline, CDR1 is SGHNT, CDR2 YYREEE (reference sequence). Trimming took off 4 bases at V and 2 bases at J, with 15 bases between the two ends. The CDR3 totals 15 residues. CDR3 region: CASSETSGYQETQYF. The CDR3, as DNA: TGTGCCAGCAGCGAGACCTCCGGGTATCAAGAGACCCAGTACTTC.